This TCR beta chain was recorded in a study of T cells in Graves' hyperthyroidism and ophthalmopathy. Study-wide context: Peripheral blood was taken when the disease was first diagnosed, before any treatment began.

Notes on the study in general: Model output signaled ophthalmopathy a median approximately six months ahead of onset.

Thyroid ultrasound, orbital computed tomography, clinical symptoms, and serum thyroxine and TRAb underpinned diagnoses. RNA transcripts yielded amplified TCR beta CDR3 regions. A first-round RT-PCR of the TCR CDR3 used the HTBI primer set. In TCRdb, the multiplex PCR reads were re-called with MiXCR into one record per CDR3 protein. The table lists 90,000 to 120,000 distinct CDR3 sequences, around a sixth of them singletons. The CDR3 loop spans 13 amino acids. V shed 3 bases, J shed 6 bases, and the junction held 7 bases outside the gene matches. CDR1 is DFQATT, CDR2 SNEGSKA, per germline (reference sequence). This clonotype was observed many times. Its cognate antigen is unknown.

The chain employs TRBV20-1 and TRBJ2-7; 8 bases are a match to TRBD1. Sequenced sample: blood. The receptor was isolated from a woman aged 50 to 60 with Graves' hyperthyroidism. The CDR3 sequence: CSASAQGDFEQYF. Written as DNA, the CDR3 is TGCAGTGCTAGTGCACAGGGGGATTTCGAGCAGTACTTC.